One and the same sample provided the 16 T cell receptor beta chains below, sequenced in a study of somatic mutations in cytotoxic T cells in rheumatoid arthritis. TCRdb's copy holds only in-frame clones and misses some; the assay was immunoSEQ multiplex PCR. Of tens of thousands of clones listed, roughly 80% are singletons. The sample comprised CD8+ T cells sorted from blood. These receptors all come from an adult with rheumatoid arthritis.

The chain combines TRBV5-1 with TRBJ2-7; D is unclear. CDR3 length equals 13 residues. Trimming left V 0 bases short and J 3 bases short, with 7 bases between. The germline V gene encodes CDR1 SGHRS and CDR2 YFSETQ. For the CDR3, the DNA is TGCGCCAGCAGCTTGGCGCTGTTCTACGAGCAGTACTTC. As protein: CASSLALFYEQYF.

The chain combines TRBV9 with TRBJ1-1, with D possibly being TRBD1 (6 bases). The CDR3 runs 15 residues. In germline, CDR1 is SGDLS, CDR2 YYNGEE. Deletions cut 0 bases from V and 1 base from J, with 10 bases between. The CDR3 here is CASSVVGAGNTEAFF. In DNA form, the CDR3 reads TGTGCCAGCAGCGTAGTGGGGGCCGGGAACACTGAAGCTTTCTTT. Full variable domain (outside the CDR3, taken from reference TRBV9 and TRBJ1-1): DSGVTQTPKHLITATGQRVTLRCSPRSGDLSVYWYQQSLDQGLQFLIQYYNGEERAKGNILERFSAQQFPDLHSELNLSSLELGDSALYFCASSVVGAGNTEAFFGQGTRLTVV.

The rearrangement uses TRBV7-9 and TRBJ2-3, with 7 bases fitting TRBD2. Trimming took 5 bases from V and 4 from J; bases not matched to a gene: 6. The CDR3 loop spans 14 amino acids. Germline V gives CDR1 SEHNR, CDR2 FQNEAQ (reference sequence). DNA of the CDR3: TGTGCCAGCAGCCACGGACTAGTCCCAGATACGCAGTATTTT. This encodes CASSHGLVPDTQYF.

The chain is built from TRBV6-5 and TRBJ2-7, with D unclear. Germline values: CDR1 MNHEY, CDR2 SVGAGI. The V and J ends lost 6 bases and 2 bases respectively, with 11 bases between them. CDR3 length: 13 amino acids. This chain's CDR3 is CASRPTSTYEQYF. The CDR3 DNA follows: TGTGCCAGCAGGCCGACAAGTACCTACGAGCAGTACTTC.

J is TRBJ1-2 and V is TRBV7-9; D is possibly TRBD1 (6 bases). Germline lookup yields CDR1 SEHNR and CDR2 FQNEAQ (reference sequence). With 5 bases removed from V and 6 bases from J, the gap between germline ends came to 19 bases. The CDR3 is 15 amino acids. The CDR3 loop is CASSPAVVGADGYTF. The CDR3 region has the DNA TGTGCCAGCAGCCCCGCGGTCGTGGGGGCGGATGGCTACACCTTC.

The chain recombines TRBV23-1 with TRBJ2-7, with D perhaps matching TRBD2 (5 bases). TRBV23-1 is an ORF, with its function uncertain. The germline V and J ends were trimmed by 0 bases and 5 bases, with 20 bases remaining between them. The CDR3 totals 17 residues. The CDR3: CASSQSIREHGKNEQYF. In DNA, the CDR3 is TGCGCCAGCAGTCAATCGATAAGGGAGCACGGGAAAAACGAGCAGTACTTC.

The chain carries TRBV5-6 and TRBJ1-1; the D is unclear. The CDR3 has 14 residues. V lost 2 bases, J lost 1 base, and 9 bases lay in between. CDR1 and CDR2 from the germline V gene are SGHDT and YYEEEE. The CDR3 DNA follows: TGTGCCAGCAGCTTACCACATTCGAACACTGAAGCTTTCTTT. It codes for CASSLPHSNTEAFF.

The rearrangement joins TRBV10-3 to TRBJ1-1; no clear D gene. CDR3 size: 12 residues. V gave up 3 bases and J gave up 11 bases, with 13 bases separating them. In germline, CDR1 is ENHRY, CDR2 SYGVKD. CDR3: CAISDGVLGAFF. The CDR3 region has the DNA TGTGCCATCAGTGATGGTGTCCTAGGGGCTTTCTTT.

The V gene is TRBV6-6, the J gene TRBJ1-2; the match to TRBD1 covers 8 bases. The CDR3 covers 16 residues. V lost 8 bases to trimming and J lost 2 bases; unmatched junction nucleotides: 13. CDR1 MNHNY and CDR2 SVGAGI come from the germline V gene (reference sequence). The CDR3 sequence is CASLPSTGGENYGYTF. The DNA for the CDR3 is TGTGCCAGCCTCCCCTCTACAGGGGGAGAGAACTATGGCTACACCTTC.

The chain combines TRBV11-2 with TRBJ2-5, with TRBD2 as a possible D gene (6 bases). Germline V gives CDR1 SGHAT, CDR2 FQNNGV. Deletions cut 5 bases from V and 4 bases from J, with 11 bases between. The CDR3 is 13 residues long. The CDR3 DNA sequence: TGTGCCAGCAGCCGGGGACTCCTAGAGACCCAGTACTTC. Translated, it gives CASSRGLLETQYF.

In nucleotides, the CDR3 is TGTGCCAGCAGTTACTCTTTGGAGGGGGCGCGTTGGCCCCAGCATTTT. Protein sequence: CASSYSLEGARWPQHF. The J gene is TRBJ1-5, the V gene TRBV6-6; TRBD1 agrees at 7 bases. J lost 9 bases, V lost 0 bases, and 11 bases had no gene match. This CDR3 is built from 16 residues. CDR1 and CDR2 from the germline V gene are MNHNY and SVGAGI (reference sequence).

The chain employs TRBV7-6 and TRBJ2-2; TRBD2 is a possible D gene (5 bases). The CDR3 runs to 13 residues. Germline values: CDR1 SGHVS, CDR2 FNYEAQ. Trimming removed 5 bases from V and 7 bases from J, with 11 bases in between. The CDR3 DNA sequence: TGTGCCAGCAGCCATGGGGAGATCGGGGAGCTGTTTTTT. It yields the protein CASSHGEIGELFF.

This sequence joins TRBV11-3 and TRBJ2-5, with 12 bases aligning to TRBD2. The junction had 4 bases not matched to a gene; V was cut back by 5 bases and J by 0 bases. Germline V gene data show CDR1 as SGHNT and CDR2 as YENEEA. The CDR3 is 16 residues long. The CDR3 region has the DNA TGTGCCAGCAGCCCCCGGACTAGCGGGGACCAAGAGACCCAGTACTTC. Translating gives CASSPRTSGDQETQYF.

CDR3 sequence (DNA): TGTGCCAGCAGCGTAAGGACTAGCGGGAAACCAGATACGCAGTATTTT. It specifies CASSVRTSGKPDTQYF. The chain carries TRBV7-9 and TRBJ2-3; 12 positions agree with TRBD2. The CDR3 consists of 16 residues. V was pared by 5 bases and J by 4 bases, with 7 bases of the junction left unmatched. Germline lookup yields CDR1 SEHNR and CDR2 FQNEAQ (reference sequence).

This clone appeared a few times. This chain joins TRBV19 and TRBJ1-6; 8 bases match TRBD1. This CDR3 is built from 17 residues. V trimming: 8 bases; J trimming: 7 bases; junction bases outside the gene matches: 16. Germline V CDR1 and CDR2: LNHDA, SQIVND (reference sequence). In DNA, the CDR3 is TGTGCCAGTCAATACGTCCCGGGACAGGAGGGAAATTCACCCCTCCACTTT. Protein: CASQYVPGQEGNSPLHF.

The chain recombines TRBV11-2 with TRBJ2-7, with 11 bases fitting TRBD2. The length of the CDR3 is 18 residues. V gave up 5 bases and J gave up 2 bases; unmatched junction bases: 14. Germline loops: CDR1 SGHAT, CDR2 FQNNGV. The CDR3 spells CASSPHPSGGTLTYEQYF. The CDR3 DNA follows: TGTGCCAGCAGCCCCCACCCTAGCGGGGGGACTCTAACCTACGAGCAGTACTTC.